The 28 T cell receptor beta chains below come from one sample, sequenced in a study of shared clonotypes between healthy human individuals. The assay was immunoSEQ multiplex PCR, and TCRdb's table has in-frame clones only and misses some. The sample holds 450,000 to 500,000 clones, over 65% seen once. Sequencing used PBMCs. The receptors originated from a woman aged 40 to 55 in good health. Some clones in this sample may be carry-over from other donors' samples.

Concerning this clone itself: A far larger clone lies a single base away; this is likely a read error. V gene TRBV2 combines with J gene TRBJ2-7; D uncertain. CDR1 is SNHLY, CDR2 FYNNEI, per germline. The V end was cut by 7 bases, the J end by 2 bases, with 12 bases between. The CDR3 length is 13 residues. The CDR3 region is CASTRQITYEQYF. The CDR3 DNA sequence: TGTGCCAGCACTCGTCAGATAACCTACGAGCAGTACTTC.

V is TRBV9 and J is TRBJ2-2; 10 nucleotides line up with TRBD2. Looked up from germline, CDR1 is SGDLS and CDR2 is YYNGEE. This CDR3 has 17 residues. Trimming cost V 1 base and J 1 base; bases outside gene matches: 4. CDR3 sequence: CASSVSGLAVNTGELFF. The CDR3 nucleotides read TGTGCCAGCAGCGTATCCGGACTAGCGGTGAACACCGGGGAGCTGTTTTTT.

In DNA form, the CDR3 reads TGCAGCGTTCTGAAAGCGGGAGGGCGGCAAGAGACCCAGTACTTC. Amino acid sequence: CSVLKAGGRQETQYF. The rearrangement uses TRBV29-1 and TRBJ2-5; 10 bases are a match to TRBD2. Germline-derived CDR1 and CDR2 are SQVTM and ANQGSEA. After removal of 5 bases from V and 2 bases from J, the junction contained 8 bases not matched to a gene. CDR3 length: 15 residues.

The chain employs TRBV5-1 and TRBJ2-3; D perhaps matches TRBD2 (5 bases). Deletions cut 0 bases from V and 2 bases from J, with 13 bases between. The CDR3 loop spans 16 amino acids. Germline assignment: CDR1 SGHRS and CDR2 YFSETQ. Here the CDR3 reads CASSLGPRRSTDTQYF. For the CDR3, the DNA is TGCGCCAGCAGCTTGGGACCCCGGAGGTCCACAGATACGCAGTATTTT. Full variable domain (outside the CDR3, taken from reference TRBV5-1 and TRBJ2-3): KAGVTQTPRYLIKTRGQQVTLSCSPISGHRSVSWYQQTPGQGLQFLFEYFSETQRNKGNFPGRFSGRQFSNSRSEMNVSTLELGDSALYLCASSLGPRRSTDTQYFGPGTRLTVL.

The genes are TRBV11-2 and TRBJ2-7, with D perhaps TRBD1 or TRBD2 (5 bases each). The CDR3 is made up of 16 amino acids. Germline loops: CDR1 SGHAT, CDR2 FQNNGV. Trimming removed 5 bases from V and 0 bases from J, with 17 bases in between. Here the CDR3 DNA reads TGTGCCAGCAGCCAAGTTGAGTCAGGGAGCTCCTACGAGCAGTACTTC. Translating it yields CASSQVESGSSYEQYF.

The chain employs TRBV6-5 and TRBJ2-1; D is ambiguous. CDR3 length: 13 amino acids. Trimming left V 2 bases short and J 6 bases short, with 8 bases between. Germline values: CDR1 MNHEY, CDR2 SVGAGI. For the CDR3, the DNA is TGTGCCAGCAGTTACACATGGGGCAATGAGCAGTTCTTC. It encodes CASSYTWGNEQFF.

The chain employs TRBV28 and TRBJ2-7; D remains ambiguous. V gave up 1 base and J gave up 6 bases, with 7 bases separating them. This CDR3 comprises 12 residues. Germline assignment: CDR1 MDHEN and CDR2 SYDVKM. The CDR3 DNA reads TGTGCCAGCAGTTTATTGGGGTTCGAGCAGTACTTC. Its translation: CASSLLGFEQYF.

As concerns this clone: With a much larger clone just one base away, this may be a read error. CDR3 amino acids: CASSALAYEQHF. For the CDR3, the DNA is TGTGCCAGCAGCGCCCTAGCCTACGAGCAGCACTTC. This chain connects TRBV7-9 to TRBJ2-7; D may be TRBD2 (5 bases). The germline V gene has CDR1 SEHNR and CDR2 FQNEAQ (reference sequence). The CDR3 extends over 12 amino acids.

The chain uses TRBV29-1 and TRBJ2-7; 12 bases line up with TRBD2. This CDR3 region has 16 residues. Trimming removed 5 bases from V and 3 bases from J; junction bases left unmatched: 11. Germline CDR1 SQVTM, CDR2 ANQGSEA. In nucleotides, the CDR3 is TGCAGCGTTTCGGGCGGCCTAGCGGGAGGGGGCTACGAGCAGTACTTC. Translating it yields CSVSGGLAGGGYEQYF.

This rearrangement joins TRBV30 to TRBJ1-5; D gene unclear. Deletions cut 1 base from V and 4 bases from J, with 5 bases between. CDR3 length: 12 amino acids. CDR1 GTSNPN and CDR2 SVGIG come from the germline V gene (reference sequence). This CDR3 reads CAWSAPNQPQHF. For the CDR3, the DNA is TGTGCCTGGAGTGCACCTAATCAGCCCCAGCATTTT.

This clone was found a few times. CDR3 DNA: TGTGCCAGCAGCTTAGTGGTGTTGGGGACGGGGATCAATGAGCAGTTCTTC. This codes for CASSLVVLGTGINEQFF. V and J are TRBV7-9 and TRBJ2-1, with D possibly being TRBD1 or TRBD2 (5 bases each). The CDR3 has 17 residues. CDR1 is SEHNR, CDR2 FQNEAQ, per germline (reference sequence). V was clipped by 1 base and J by 6 bases, with 19 bases between them.

The genes are TRBV6-6 and TRBJ1-4, with D unresolved. The CDR3 spans 13 residues. Germline CDR1 MNHNY, CDR2 SVGAGI (reference sequence). Trimming shortened V by 1 base and J by 8 bases, and 8 bases separated the two germline ends. CDR3 region: CASSYFEGEKLFF. Written as DNA, the CDR3 is TGTGCCAGCAGTTACTTCGAGGGAGAAAAACTGTTTTTT.

The rearrangement uses TRBV2 and TRBJ1-5; the D gene is possibly TRBD1 (6 bases). Germline CDR1 SNHLY, CDR2 FYNNEI. V lost 3 bases, J lost 0 bases, and 9 bases lay in between. The CDR3 is 15 residues long. The DNA for the CDR3 is TGTGCCAGCAGTGACGGGACAACTAGCAATCAGCCCCAGCATTTT. Encoded protein: CASSDGTTSNQPQHF.

This clone was counted once. The DNA of the CDR3 is TGTGCCAGCCAGGGACTAGCGGGGAAGAATGAGCAGTTCTTC. Amino acids: CASQGLAGKNEQFF. The V gene is TRBV2, the J gene TRBJ2-1; 13 nucleotides align to TRBD2. V was clipped by 8 bases and J by 7 bases; unmatched bases: 5. The CDR3 contains 14 residues. The germline gives CDR1 SNHLY, CDR2 FYNNEI.

There are a few counts of this clone. V and J are TRBV2 and TRBJ2-2; D gene uncertain. This CDR3 is 15 amino acids long. Trimming took off 8 bases at V and 7 bases at J, with 20 bases between the two ends. Germline lookup yields CDR1 SNHLY and CDR2 FYNNEI. CDR3 nucleotide sequence: TGTGCCAGCGCGCCCCTTGACTTGGCCGGCGGGGAGCTGTTTTTT. It yields the protein CASAPLDLAGGELFF.

CDR3 coding DNA: TGTGCCAGCAGTGAGCACCAGCGCACAGATACGCAGTATTTT. Translated: CASSEHQRTDTQYF. The chain couples TRBV6-1 to TRBJ2-3; D gene uncertain. With 3 bases removed from V and 1 base from J, the gap between germline ends came to 8 bases. Germline assignment: CDR1 MNHNS and CDR2 SASEGT. This CDR3 comprises 14 residues.

This clone was seen a handful of times. The V call is TRBV5-5, the J call TRBJ2-7, with 8 bases identical to TRBD2. The V gene's germline CDR1 is SGHKS and CDR2 YYEKEE (reference sequence). The CDR3 loop spans 15 amino acids. J gave up 4 bases and V 2 bases, and 8 bases lay outside the gene matches. DNA for the CDR3: TGTGCCAGCAGCTTCGGGACTAGGCCTGTGTACGAGCAGTACTTC. Its translation: CASSFGTRPVYEQYF.

V is TRBV2 and J is TRBJ2-2; maybe TRBD1 (5 bases). Germline-derived CDR1 and CDR2 are SNHLY and FYNNEI. CDR3 size: 14 residues. Trimming pared 6 bases from V and 1 base from J, leaving 9 bases between. The DNA for the CDR3 is TGTGCCAGCAGAACTACAGGGAACACCGGGGAGCTGTTTTTT. Encoded protein: CASRTTGNTGELFF.

The rearrangement links TRBV5-1 to TRBJ2-7, with a weak D call TRBD1 (6 bases). The CDR3 extends over 16 amino acids. The germline CDR1 and CDR2 sequences are SGHRS and YFSETQ. Trimming cost V 3 bases and J 3 bases, with 19 bases left between them. The CDR3 DNA is TGCGCCAGCAGCTCAACAGGGAATCCCTTCCTCTACGAGCAGTACTTC. Protein product: CASSSTGNPFLYEQYF.

The chain is built from TRBV9 and TRBJ2-1; D remains unclear. V was clipped by 0 bases and J by 5 bases, with 6 bases between them. CDR1 is SGDLS and CDR2 is YYNGEE in the germline V gene. CDR3 size: 13 residues. CDR3 DNA sequence: TGTGCCAGCAGCGTAGAATTAGACAATGAGCAGTTCTTC. Protein product: CASSVELDNEQFF.

This clone came up a few times. The chain is built from TRBV30 and TRBJ1-2; perhaps TRBD1 as D (5 bases). The V gene's germline CDR1 is GTSNPN and CDR2 SVGIG (reference sequence). V lost 0 bases and J 4 bases, leaving 9 bases between the germline ends. The CDR3 runs to 13 residues. Here the CDR3 DNA reads TGTGCCTGGAGTGTACAGGAGACCTATGGCTACACCTTC. This sequence encodes CAWSVQETYGYTF.

The V call is TRBV11-2, the J call TRBJ2-1, with 8 positions matching TRBD2. With V trimmed by 5 bases and J by 7 bases, 7 bases remained unmatched. Germline CDR1 SGHAT, CDR2 FQNNGV. The CDR3 consists of 14 residues. DNA of the CDR3: TGTGCCAGCAGCGCCGGGACTAGTGGGAATGAGCAGTTCTTC. It specifies CASSAGTSGNEQFF.

The chain combines TRBV11-3 with TRBJ1-6; the D is unclear. The V end was cut by 5 bases, the J end by 10 bases, with 12 bases between. There are 13 residues in the CDR3. The germline CDR1 and CDR2 sequences are SGHNT and YENEEA. Here the CDR3 reads CASSRGGNSPLHF. The CDR3 DNA follows: TGTGCCAGCAGCCGCGGTGGGAACTCACCCCTCCACTTT.

The genes are TRBV30 and TRBJ1-1, with 9 bases that match TRBD1. CDR3 length: 12 amino acids. The V gene end was trimmed by 5 bases and the J gene end by 10 bases; junction bases not matched to a gene: 8. Germline CDR1 reads GTSNPN; CDR2 reads SVGIG (reference sequence). CDR3 in amino acids: CAWDYRGRLAFF. CDR3 bases: TGTGCCTGGGATTACAGGGGGCGGTTAGCTTTCTTT.

This clone showed up many times. The same CDR3 can be traced to other DNA sequences in this sample. The chain recombines TRBV5-1 with TRBJ2-1, with 8 nucleotides matching TRBD2. The germline CDR1 and CDR2 sequences are SGHRS and YFSETQ. V trimming: 2 bases; J trimming: 4 bases; junction bases outside the gene matches: 11. The CDR3 totals 17 residues. The CDR3 DNA is TGCGCCAGCAGCTTAGGAGCGGGAGTAGGTGGGTACAATGAGCAGTTCTTC. This codes for CASSLGAGVGGYNEQFF.

Regarding this clone: The sample carries other DNA sequences with the same CDR3. V and J are TRBV5-1 and TRBJ2-3; the D call may be TRBD1 or TRBD2 (5 bases each). CDR3 size: 15 residues. Trimming shortened V by 0 bases and J by 6 bases, and 14 bases separated the two germline ends. Germline assignment: CDR1 SGHRS and CDR2 YFSETQ. The CDR3 reads CASSLEGRVGDTQYF. The CDR3 DNA is TGCGCCAGCAGCTTGGAGGGGCGGGTTGGCGATACGCAGTATTTT.

This clone was seen a single time. V and J are TRBV5-1 and TRBJ2-1; no clear D gene. V was trimmed by 4 bases and J by 0 bases, leaving 11 bases between them. Germline V lookup: CDR1 SGHRS, CDR2 YFSETQ. The CDR3 has 15 amino acids. The CDR3 DNA reads as TGCGCCAGCAGCACCGACCCCTACTCCTACAATGAGCAGTTCTTC. Encoded protein: CASSTDPYSYNEQFF.

This clone has a single count. A far more abundant clone sits one base away, making this likely a read error. Other DNA sequences in the same sample also yield this CDR3. The chain links TRBV30 to TRBJ2-7; 7 nucleotides align to TRBD1. The CDR3 totals 12 residues. The germline CDR1 and CDR2 sequences are GTSNPN and SVGIG (reference sequence). CDR3 sequence reads: CAFHRDSYEQYF. DNA for the CDR3: TGTGCCTTCCACCGGGACAGCTACGAGCAGTACTTT.